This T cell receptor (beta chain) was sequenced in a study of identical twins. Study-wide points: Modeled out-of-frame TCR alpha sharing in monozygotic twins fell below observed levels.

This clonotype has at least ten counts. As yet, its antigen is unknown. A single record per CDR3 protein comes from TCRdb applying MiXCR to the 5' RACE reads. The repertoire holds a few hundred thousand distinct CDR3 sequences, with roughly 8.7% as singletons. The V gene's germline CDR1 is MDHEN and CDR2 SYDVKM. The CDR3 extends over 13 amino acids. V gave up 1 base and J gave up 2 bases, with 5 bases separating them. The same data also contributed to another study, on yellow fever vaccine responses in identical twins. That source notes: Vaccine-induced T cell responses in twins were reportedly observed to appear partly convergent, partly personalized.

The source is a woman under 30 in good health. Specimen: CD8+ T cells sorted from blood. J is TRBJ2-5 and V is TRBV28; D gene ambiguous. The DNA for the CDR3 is TGTGCCAGCAGTTTATCCAAGCAAGAGACCCAGTACTTC. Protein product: CASSLSKQETQYF.